This TCR beta chain is drawn from a study of T-cell reconstitution after alpha-beta-depleted transplantation in children (dated by TCRdb to the mid-2010s). Regarding the research as a whole: T-cell immune reconstitution after TCRalphabeta/CD19-depleted allogeneic hematopoietic cell transplantation in children was quantitatively tracked in the study by means of TCR repertoire profiling.

Here is what the overall study found, with its caveats: The apparently early alphabetaT-cell count recovery about two months after transplant was reportedly dependent on only several hundred rapidly expanded clones derived from non-depleted graft cells. In some patients, the high TCRbeta diversity seen at day 60 was put down to recipient T cells and intrathymic progenitors that had survived conditioning. Over the following months the frequencies of hyperexpanded clones went down, and after one year T-cell counts and TCRbeta diversity were mostly credited to newly produced T cells.

This clonotype turned up a few times. Its antigen remains undetermined. The input lacks base qualities; no much larger clone sits a single base away. The sample's treatment or condition, from its label and the paper: allogeneic hematopoietic cell transplantation with graft depleted of TCRalphabeta T cells and CD19 B cells. The transplant recipients were children given TCRalphabeta/CD19-depleted allogeneic hematopoietic cell grafts. Receptor libraries were prepared by PCR. The listed sequencing device is Illumina HiSeq 2500. TCR libraries were prepared with molecular barcoding, using unique molecular identifiers to normalize TCRbeta repertoire quantification. TCRdb trimmed public reads at Q25 via fastp, called clones via MiXCR and kept in-frame beta chains. Rows with a matching CDR3 protein are joined into one entry that keeps the most common DNA and genes. Across this sample there are about 980,000 distinct CDR3 sequences, with roughly 29% seen only once. The top ten clonotypes cover 28% of the sample.

The CDR3 goes from the cysteine to the phenylalanine over 13 residues. The entry retains the CDR3 DNA only, 39 bases that are in frame from base 1. V is reduced by 5 bases and J by 8 bases, leaving a spacing of 14 bases between them. The rearranged segments are TRBV12-3 or TRBV12-4 and TRBJ2-3; 5 matching bases give a weak D call of TRBD2. The clonotype comes from a boy younger than two who had a stem cell transplant for SCID, so the T cells may come from the graft donor. Sequencing was performed on PBMCs, mostly from graft donor cells, taken 360 days after TCRalphabeta/CD19-depleted stem cell transplant. The bases are TGTGCCAGCAGTCCCCCCGTGGGAGTTACGCAGTATTTT. Translation gives CASSPPVGVTQYF.